Given below is one TCR beta chain in context. The antigen is undetermined. The authors prepared the TCRbeta library with unique molecular identifiers. TCRdb analysed the PCR reads with MiXCR anew, one entry per CDR3 protein. The sample has about 830,000 distinct CDR3 sequences, roughly 16% seen once. The sample comes from a study of T-cell reconstitution after alpha-beta-depleted transplantation in children. Study-level results: T-cell numbers and diversity one year post-transplant derived largely from freshly generated T cells. The origin of alpha-beta T cells about two months after transplant was reportedly several hundred expanded graft clones.

Germline V gene data show CDR1 as MNHNS and CDR2 as SASEGT. The V end lost 4 bases, the J end lost 10 bases, and 19 bases lay between the germline ends. The length of the CDR3 is 15 residues. The source material was PBMCs, mostly from graft donor cells, sampled 360 days after TCRalphabeta/CD19-depleted stem cell transplant. The chain couples TRBV6-1 to TRBJ1-4, with no clear D. This receptor was obtained from a male patient aged 5 to 17 who had a stem cell transplant for acute lymphoblastic leukemia, so the T cells may come from the graft donor. CDR3 nucleotides: TGTGCCAGCAGTGGCACCGTAGGTCCTGAAGTAAAACTGTTTTTT. Protein product: CASSGTVGPEVKLFF.